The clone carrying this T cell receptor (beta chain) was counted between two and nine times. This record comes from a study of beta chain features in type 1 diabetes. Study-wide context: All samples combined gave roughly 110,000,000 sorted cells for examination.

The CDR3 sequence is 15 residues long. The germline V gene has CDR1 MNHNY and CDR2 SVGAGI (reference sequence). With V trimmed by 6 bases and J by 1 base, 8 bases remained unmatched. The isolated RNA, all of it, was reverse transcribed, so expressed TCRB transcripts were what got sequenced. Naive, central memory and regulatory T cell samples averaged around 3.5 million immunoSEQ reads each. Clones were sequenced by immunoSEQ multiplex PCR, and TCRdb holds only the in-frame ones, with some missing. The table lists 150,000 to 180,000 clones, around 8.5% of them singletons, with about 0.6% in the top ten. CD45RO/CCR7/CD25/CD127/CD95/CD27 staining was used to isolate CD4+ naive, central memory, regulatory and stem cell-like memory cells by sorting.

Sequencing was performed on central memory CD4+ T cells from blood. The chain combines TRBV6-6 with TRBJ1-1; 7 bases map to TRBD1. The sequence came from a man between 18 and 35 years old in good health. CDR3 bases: TGTGCCAGCAGCAGAGACAGGGCTAGGAACACTGAAGCTTTCTTT. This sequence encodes CASSRDRARNTEAFF.